The following is a TCR beta chain sequence with its context. The table lists this clone with a few counts. Its antigen remains undetermined. Per-nucleotide qualities are absent, and no much larger clonotype sits a single base away. The junction carries 13 bases between V and J, which are trimmed by 8 bases and 0 bases respectively. The CDR3 spans 14 residues, from the cysteine through the phenylalanine. Only the CDR3 DNA is retained, 42 bases long and in frame from the first base. Sequences SGHRS (CDR1) and YFSETQ (CDR2) are obtained from the germline V gene. The sample is drawn from a study of blood T cell repertoires in COVID-19 (dated by TCRdb to about 2020). In the study overall: Samples covering the acute and convalescent phases of COVID-19 were provided by collaborators in the United States, Italy and Spain. The material from the prospective study consisted of cDNA or gDNA derived from T cells, B-cell-depleted T cells, or PBMCs. Deeply sampled blood TCRbeta repertoires from subjects exposed to, actively infected with, or recovered from COVID-19 were included in the dataset. The repertoires were released in a freely available public database intended as a resource for research on the immune response to SARS-CoV-2. The samples were drawn from two sources: the first 160 participants of the ongoing ImmuneRACE study, and 1,200 or so subjects contributed by 6 global collaborators. Nearly every sample came with metadata listing a de-identified subject ID, COVID-19 status, age in years and sex. Where available, HLA class I and class II types were taken from metadata supplied by the sample provider and were not determined by assay-based typing. Here is what the overall study found, with its caveats: Clinical and demographic metadata were provided uncurated, with the amount varying by source and participant.

TCRbeta CDR3 regions were amplified from genomic DNA by means of the immunoSEQ Assay, a bias-controlled multiplex PCR. On the authors' methods: Within the assay, amplification of reference gene primers was used to estimate how many nucleated cells each sample contained. Sequence reads were collapsed and filtered to measure the absolute abundance of every unique TCRbeta CDR3 rearrangement. For each sample, productive Simpson clonality was calculated as the square root of Simpson's diversity index over productive rearrangements. This immuneACCESS table, as held by TCRdb, lists in-frame sequences with V and J called but not all clones. Of the missing ones, under half trace to an unresolved V gene in checked studies; the others have no known cause. V and J calls and clone size come straight from that table; D and trimming were deduced from the DNA. The sample data list around 200,000 clones, and 86% of these were observed just once. Clones ranked in the top ten supply roughly 3.4% of the sample.

Participants in the prospective study were enrolled through a virtual design, were aged roughly 18 to 90 years, and lived in 20 to 30 United States geographic areas. Cohort assignment in the prospective study relied on participant-reported clinical history from a screening survey and a study questionnaire. In the prospective study, mobile phlebotomists collected whole blood, serum and a nasopharyngeal or oropharyngeal swab from each participant. Prospective study participants could optionally give additional blood draws and questionnaires over an approximately two-month period. Before DNA extraction, blood samples from the prospective study were shipped at room temperature or frozen.

This clonotype originated in a woman aged 40 to 50 with acute COVID-19. The rearranged segments are TRBV5-1 and TRBJ2-3; the D gene is unclear. The specimen sequenced was PBMCs or T cells enriched from blood (not recorded which). The encoded CDR3 is CASRALPSTDTQYF. DNA sequence: TGCGCCAGTCGCGCTCTTCCTAGCACAGATACGCAGTATTTT.